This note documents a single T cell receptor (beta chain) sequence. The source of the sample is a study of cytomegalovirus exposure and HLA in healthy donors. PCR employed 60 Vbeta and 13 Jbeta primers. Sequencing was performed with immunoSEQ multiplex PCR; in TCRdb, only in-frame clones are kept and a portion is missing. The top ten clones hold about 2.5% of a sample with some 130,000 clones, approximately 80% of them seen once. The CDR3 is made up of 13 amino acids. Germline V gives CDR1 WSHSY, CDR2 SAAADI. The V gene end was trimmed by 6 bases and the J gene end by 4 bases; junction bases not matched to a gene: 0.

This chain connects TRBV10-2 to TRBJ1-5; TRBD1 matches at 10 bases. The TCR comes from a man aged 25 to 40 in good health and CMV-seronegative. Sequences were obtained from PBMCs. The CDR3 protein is CASRDRGNQPQHF. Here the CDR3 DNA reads TGCGCCAGCAGGGACAGGGGGAATCAGCCCCAGCATTTT.